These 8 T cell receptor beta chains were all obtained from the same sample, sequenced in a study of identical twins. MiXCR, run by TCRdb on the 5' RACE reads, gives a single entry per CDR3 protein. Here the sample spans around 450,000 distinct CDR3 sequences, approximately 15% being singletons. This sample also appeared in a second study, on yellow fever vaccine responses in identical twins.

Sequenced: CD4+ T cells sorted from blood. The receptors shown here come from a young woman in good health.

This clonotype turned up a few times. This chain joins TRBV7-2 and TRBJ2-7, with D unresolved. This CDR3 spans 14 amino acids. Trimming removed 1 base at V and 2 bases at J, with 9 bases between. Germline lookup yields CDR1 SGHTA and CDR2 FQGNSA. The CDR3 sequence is CASSLESVPYEQYF. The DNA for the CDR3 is TGTGCCAGCAGCTTAGAATCGGTTCCCTACGAGCAGTACTTC.

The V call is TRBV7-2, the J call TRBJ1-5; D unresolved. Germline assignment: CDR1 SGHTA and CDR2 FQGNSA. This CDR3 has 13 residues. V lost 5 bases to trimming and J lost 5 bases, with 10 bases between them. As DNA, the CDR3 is TGTGCCAGCAGCCCCGCCGCGTATCAGCCCCAGCATTTT. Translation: CASSPAAYQPQHF.

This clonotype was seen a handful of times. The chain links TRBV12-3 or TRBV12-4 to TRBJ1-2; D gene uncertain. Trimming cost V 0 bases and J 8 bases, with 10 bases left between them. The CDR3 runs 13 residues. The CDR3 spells CASSLAPDGGYTF. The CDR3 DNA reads TGTGCCAGCAGTTTAGCCCCGGATGGGGGCTACACCTTC.

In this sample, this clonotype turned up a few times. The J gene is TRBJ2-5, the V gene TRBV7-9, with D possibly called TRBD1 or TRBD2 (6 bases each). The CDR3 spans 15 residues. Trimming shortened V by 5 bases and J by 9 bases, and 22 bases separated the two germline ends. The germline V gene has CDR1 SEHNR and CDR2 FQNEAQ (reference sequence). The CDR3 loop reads CASSPLLGGSGPQYF. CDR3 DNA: TGTGCCAGCAGCCCGCTTTTGGGGGGCTCAGGGCCCCAGTACTTC.

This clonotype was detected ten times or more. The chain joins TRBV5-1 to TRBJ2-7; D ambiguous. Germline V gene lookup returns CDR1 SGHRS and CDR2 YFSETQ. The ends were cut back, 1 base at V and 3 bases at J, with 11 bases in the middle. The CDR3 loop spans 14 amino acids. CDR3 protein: CASSLRVDIYEQYF. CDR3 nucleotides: TGCGCCAGCAGCTTGCGCGTGGATATCTACGAGCAGTACTTC.

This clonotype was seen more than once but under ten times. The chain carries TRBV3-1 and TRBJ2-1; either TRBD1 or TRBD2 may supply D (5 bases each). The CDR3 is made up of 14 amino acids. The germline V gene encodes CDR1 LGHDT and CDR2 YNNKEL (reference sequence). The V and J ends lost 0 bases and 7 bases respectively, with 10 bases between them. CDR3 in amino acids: CASSQEGVGNEQFF. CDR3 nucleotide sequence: TGTGCCAGCAGCCAAGAGGGGGTTGGGAATGAGCAGTTCTTC.

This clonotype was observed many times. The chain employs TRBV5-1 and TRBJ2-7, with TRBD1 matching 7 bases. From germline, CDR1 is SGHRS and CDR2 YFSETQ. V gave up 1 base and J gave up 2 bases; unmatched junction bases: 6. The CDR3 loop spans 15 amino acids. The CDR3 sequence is CASSLYSGQPYEQYF. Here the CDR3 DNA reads TGCGCCAGCAGCTTGTACTCGGGACAGCCCTACGAGCAGTACTTC.

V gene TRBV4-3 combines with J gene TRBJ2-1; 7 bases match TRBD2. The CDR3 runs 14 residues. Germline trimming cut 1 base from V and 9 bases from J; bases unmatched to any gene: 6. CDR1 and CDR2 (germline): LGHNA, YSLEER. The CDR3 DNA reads TGCGCCAGCAGCCAAGGAGGGCCTAGCGGTGAGCAGTTCTTC. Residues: CASSQGGPSGEQFF.